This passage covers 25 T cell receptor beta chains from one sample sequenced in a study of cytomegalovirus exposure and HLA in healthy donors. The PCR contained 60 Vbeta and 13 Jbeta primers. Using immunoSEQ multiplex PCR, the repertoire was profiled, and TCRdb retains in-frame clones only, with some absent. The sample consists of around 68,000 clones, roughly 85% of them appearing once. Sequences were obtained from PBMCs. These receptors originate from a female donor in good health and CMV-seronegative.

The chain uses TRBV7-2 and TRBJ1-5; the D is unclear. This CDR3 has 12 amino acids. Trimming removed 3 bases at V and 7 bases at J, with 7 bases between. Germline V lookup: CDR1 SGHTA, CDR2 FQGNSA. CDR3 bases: TGTGCCAGCAGCTTGGGCCCCCAGCCCCAGCATTTT. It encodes CASSLGPQPQHF. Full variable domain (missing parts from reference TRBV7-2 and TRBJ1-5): GAGVSQSPSNKVTEKGKDVELRCDPISGHTALYWYRQSLGQGLEFLIYFQGNSAPDKSGLPSDRFSAERTGGSVSTLTIQRTQQEDSAVYLCASSLGPQPQHFGDGTRLSIL.

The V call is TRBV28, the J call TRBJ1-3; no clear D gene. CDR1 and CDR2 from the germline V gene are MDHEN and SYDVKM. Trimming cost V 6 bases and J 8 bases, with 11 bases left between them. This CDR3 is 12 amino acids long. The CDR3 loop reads CASSREVDTIYF. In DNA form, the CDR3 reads TGTGCCAGCAGCCGGGAGGTGGACACCATATATTTT.

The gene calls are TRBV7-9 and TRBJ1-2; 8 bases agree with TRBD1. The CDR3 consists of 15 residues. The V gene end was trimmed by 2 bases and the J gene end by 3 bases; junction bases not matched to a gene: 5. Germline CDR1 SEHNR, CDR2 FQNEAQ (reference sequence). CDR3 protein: CASSLSGTGYYGYTF. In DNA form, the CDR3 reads TGTGCCAGCAGCTTATCCGGGACAGGCTACTATGGCTACACCTTC. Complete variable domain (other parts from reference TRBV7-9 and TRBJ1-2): DTGVSQNPRHKITKRGQNVTFRCDPISEHNRLYWYRQTLGQGPEFLTYFQNEAQLEKSRLLSDRFSAERPKGSFSTLEIQRTEQGDSAMYLCASSLSGTGYYGYTFGSGTRLTVV.

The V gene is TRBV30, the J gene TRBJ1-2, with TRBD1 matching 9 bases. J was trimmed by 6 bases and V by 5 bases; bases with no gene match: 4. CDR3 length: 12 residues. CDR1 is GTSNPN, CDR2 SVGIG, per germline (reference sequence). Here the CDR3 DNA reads TGTGCCTGGGGGGACAGGGTTAATGGCTACACCTTC. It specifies CAWGDRVNGYTF.

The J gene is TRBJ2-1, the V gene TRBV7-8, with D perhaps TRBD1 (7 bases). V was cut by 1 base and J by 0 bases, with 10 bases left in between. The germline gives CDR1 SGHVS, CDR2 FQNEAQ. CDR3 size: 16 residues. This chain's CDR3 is CASSLGGTVSYNEQFF. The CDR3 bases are TGTGCCAGCAGCTTAGGCGGGACAGTCTCCTACAATGAGCAGTTCTTC.

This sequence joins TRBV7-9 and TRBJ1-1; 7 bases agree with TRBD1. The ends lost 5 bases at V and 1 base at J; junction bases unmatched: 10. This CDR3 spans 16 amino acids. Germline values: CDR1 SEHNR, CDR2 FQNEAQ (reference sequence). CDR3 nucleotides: TGTGCCAGCAGCCCCGTTTTCGGGACAGAGAACACTGAAGCTTTCTTT. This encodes CASSPVFGTENTEAFF.

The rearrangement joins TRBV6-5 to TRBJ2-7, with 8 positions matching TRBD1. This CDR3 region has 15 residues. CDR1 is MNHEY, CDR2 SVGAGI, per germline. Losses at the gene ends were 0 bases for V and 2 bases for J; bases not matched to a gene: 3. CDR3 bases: TGTGCCAGCAGTTACTCGACAGGGGCCCCCTACGAGCAGTACTTC. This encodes CASSYSTGAPYEQYF.

CDR3 nucleotides: TGCGCCAGCAGCTTAATGGTTTCATTGGACAGGGACAATGAGCAGTTCTTC. Its protein product is CASSLMVSLDRDNEQFF. V gene TRBV5-1 combines with J gene TRBJ2-1; 8 bases are shared with TRBD1. The J segment lost 5 bases and the V segment lost 2 bases, leaving 12 bases of the junction unmatched. The CDR3 length is 17 residues. CDR1 is SGHRS, CDR2 YFSETQ, per germline.

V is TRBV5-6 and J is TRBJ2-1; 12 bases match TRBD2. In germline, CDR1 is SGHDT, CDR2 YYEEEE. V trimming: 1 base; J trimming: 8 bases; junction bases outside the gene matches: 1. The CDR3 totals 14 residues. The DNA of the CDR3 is TGTGCCAGCAGCTTGCTAGCGGGGGGGCATGAGCAGTTCTTC. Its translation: CASSLLAGGHEQFF.

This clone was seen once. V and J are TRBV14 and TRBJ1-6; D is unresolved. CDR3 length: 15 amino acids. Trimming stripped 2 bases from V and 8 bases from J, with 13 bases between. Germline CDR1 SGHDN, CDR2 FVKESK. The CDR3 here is CASSQLAGVYSPLHF. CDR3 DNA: TGTGCCAGCAGCCAATTGGCGGGCGTCTATTCACCCCTCCACTTT.

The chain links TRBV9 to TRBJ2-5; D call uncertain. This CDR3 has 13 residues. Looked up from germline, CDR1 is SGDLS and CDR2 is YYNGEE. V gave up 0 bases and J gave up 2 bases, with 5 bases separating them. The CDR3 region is CASSVEAQETQYF. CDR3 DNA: TGTGCCAGCAGCGTAGAAGCTCAAGAGACCCAGTACTTC.

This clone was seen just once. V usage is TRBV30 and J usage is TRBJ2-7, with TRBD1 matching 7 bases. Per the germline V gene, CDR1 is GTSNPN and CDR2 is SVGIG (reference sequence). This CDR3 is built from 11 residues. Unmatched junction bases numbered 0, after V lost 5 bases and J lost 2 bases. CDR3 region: CAWGTAYEQYF. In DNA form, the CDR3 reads TGTGCCTGGGGGACAGCCTACGAGCAGTACTTC.

CDR3: CASGGTLDSYEQYF. CDR3 coding DNA: TGTGCCAGCGGCGGGACGCTTGACTCCTACGAGCAGTACTTC. This chain uses TRBV7-9 with TRBJ2-7; possibly TRBD2 for D (6 bases). Germline V gene lookup returns CDR1 SEHNR and CDR2 FQNEAQ (reference sequence). Trimming took off 8 bases at V and 0 bases at J, with 14 bases between the two ends. CDR3 size: 14 residues.

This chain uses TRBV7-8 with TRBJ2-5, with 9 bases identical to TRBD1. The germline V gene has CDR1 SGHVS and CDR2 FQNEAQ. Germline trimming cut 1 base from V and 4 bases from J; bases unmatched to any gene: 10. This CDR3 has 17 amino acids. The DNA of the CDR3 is TGTGCCAGCAGCTTAGTCTCCGGACAGGGGATGGGAGAGACCCAGTACTTC. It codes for CASSLVSGQGMGETQYF.

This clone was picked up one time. The CDR3 bases are TGTGCCAGCAGCCAGGACAGGGCCAATTCACCCCTCCACTTT. This translates into CASSQDRANSPLHF. The genes are TRBV2 and TRBJ1-6; 8 bases fit TRBD1. The CDR3 length is 14 residues. CDR1 is SNHLY and CDR2 is FYNNEI in the germline V gene. V lost 6 bases and J lost 7; bases outside the gene matches: 5. Based on the CDR3 plus reference TRBV2 and TRBJ1-6, the full variable domain is EPEVTQTPSHQVTQMGQEVILRCVPISNHLYFYWYRQILGQKVEFLVSFYNNEISEKSEIFDDQFSVERPDGSNFTLKIRSTKLEDSAMYFCASSQDRANSPLHFGNGTRLTVT.

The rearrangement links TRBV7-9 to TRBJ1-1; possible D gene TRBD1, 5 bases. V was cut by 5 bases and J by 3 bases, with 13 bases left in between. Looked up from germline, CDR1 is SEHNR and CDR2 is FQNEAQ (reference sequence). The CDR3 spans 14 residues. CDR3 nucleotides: TGTGCCAGCAGCCGGGGGTTGGGCGACACTGAAGCTTTCTTT. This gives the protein CASSRGLGDTEAFF. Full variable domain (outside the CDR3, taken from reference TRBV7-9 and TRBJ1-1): DTGVSQNPRHKITKRGQNVTFRCDPISEHNRLYWYRQTLGQGPEFLTYFQNEAQLEKSRLLSDRFSAERPKGSFSTLEIQRTEQGDSAMYLCASSRGLGDTEAFFGQGTRLTVV.

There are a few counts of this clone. The CDR3 nucleotides are TGTGCCAGTAGTCTCGCCGGGGACTCCTACGAGCAGTACTTC. Amino acids: CASSLAGDSYEQYF. The chain has TRBV19 and TRBJ2-7; maybe TRBD2 (5 bases). Germline V gene lookup returns CDR1 LNHDA and CDR2 SQIVND (reference sequence). The CDR3 has 14 amino acids. The V end lost 5 bases, the J end lost 0 bases, and 11 bases lay between the germline ends.

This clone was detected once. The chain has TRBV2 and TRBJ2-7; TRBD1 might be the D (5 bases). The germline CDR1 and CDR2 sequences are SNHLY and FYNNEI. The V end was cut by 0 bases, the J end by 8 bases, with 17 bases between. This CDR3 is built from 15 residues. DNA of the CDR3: TGTGCCAGCAGTGAAGCGCTTCGACAGCTCTTAAAGCAGTACTTC. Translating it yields CASSEALRQLLKQYF.

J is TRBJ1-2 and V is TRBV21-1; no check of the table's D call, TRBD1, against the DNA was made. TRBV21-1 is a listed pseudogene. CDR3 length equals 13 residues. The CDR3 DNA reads TGTGCCAGGACGGAACAGGTCGTCCGTGGCTACACCTTC. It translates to CARTEQVVRGYTF.

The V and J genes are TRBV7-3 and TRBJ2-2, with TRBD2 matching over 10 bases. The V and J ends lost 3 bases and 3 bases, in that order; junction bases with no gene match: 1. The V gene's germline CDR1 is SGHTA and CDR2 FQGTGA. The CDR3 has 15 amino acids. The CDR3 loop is CASSFLAGDTGELFF. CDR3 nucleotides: TGTGCCAGCAGCTTTCTAGCGGGGGACACCGGGGAGCTGTTTTTT. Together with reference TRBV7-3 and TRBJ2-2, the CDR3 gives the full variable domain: GAGVSQTPSNKVTEKGKYVELRCDPISGHTALYWYRQSLGQGPEFLIYFQGTGAADDSGLPNDRFFAVRPEGSVSTLKIQRTERGDSAVYLCASSFLAGDTGELFFGEGSRLTVL.

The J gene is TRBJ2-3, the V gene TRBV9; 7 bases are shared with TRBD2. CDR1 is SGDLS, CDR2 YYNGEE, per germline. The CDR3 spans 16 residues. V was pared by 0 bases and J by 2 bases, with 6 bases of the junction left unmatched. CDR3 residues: CASSVALAESTDTQYF. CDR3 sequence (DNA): TGTGCCAGCAGCGTAGCGCTAGCGGAGTCCACAGATACGCAGTATTTT.

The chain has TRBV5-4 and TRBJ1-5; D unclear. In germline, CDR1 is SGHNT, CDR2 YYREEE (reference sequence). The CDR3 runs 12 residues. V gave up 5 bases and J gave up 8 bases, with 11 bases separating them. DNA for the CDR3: TGTGCCAGCAGTTTCGGCCGGGAGCCCCAGCATTTT. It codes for CASSFGREPQHF.

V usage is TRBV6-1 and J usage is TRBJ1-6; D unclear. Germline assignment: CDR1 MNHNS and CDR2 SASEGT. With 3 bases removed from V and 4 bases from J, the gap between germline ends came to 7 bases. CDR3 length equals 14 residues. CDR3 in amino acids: CASSDPLYNSPLHF. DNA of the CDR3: TGTGCCAGCAGTGACCCCCTTTATAATTCACCCCTCCACTTT.

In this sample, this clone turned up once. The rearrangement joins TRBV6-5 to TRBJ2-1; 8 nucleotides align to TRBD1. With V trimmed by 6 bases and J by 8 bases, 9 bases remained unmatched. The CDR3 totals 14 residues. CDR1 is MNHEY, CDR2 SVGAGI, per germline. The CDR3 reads CASRKGQAVYEQFF. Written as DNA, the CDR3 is TGTGCCAGCAGGAAGGGACAGGCGGTTTATGAGCAGTTCTTC.

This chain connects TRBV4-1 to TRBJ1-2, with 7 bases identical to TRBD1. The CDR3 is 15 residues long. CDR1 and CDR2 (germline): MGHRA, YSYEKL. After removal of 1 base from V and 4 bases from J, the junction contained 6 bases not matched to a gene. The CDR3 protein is CASSQARGTVYGYTF. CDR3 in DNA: TGCGCCAGCAGCCAAGCCAGGGGGACAGTCTATGGCTACACCTTC.